Sequencing of this TCR beta chain was carried out in a study of blood T cell repertoires in COVID-19. The protocol was immunoSEQ multiplex PCR, while the TCRdb copy is restricted to in-frame clones and leaves out a portion. Of about 91,000 clones in the sample, around nine tenths are singletons; the top ten hold roughly 8.7%. The germline V gene encodes CDR1 SGHRS and CDR2 YFSETQ. The J segment lost 0 bases and the V segment lost 4 bases, leaving 9 bases of the junction unmatched. CDR3 length: 18 residues. Sample: peripheral blood. The chain has TRBV5-1 and TRBJ2-1, with 11 bases lining up with TRBD2. This receptor was taken from a woman aged 70-85 years with acute or convalescent COVID-19. DNA of the CDR3: TGCGCCAGCAGCCTGGGACTAGCGGACGAGAGCTCCTACAATGAGCAGTTCTTC. Amino acids: CASSLGLADESSYNEQFF.